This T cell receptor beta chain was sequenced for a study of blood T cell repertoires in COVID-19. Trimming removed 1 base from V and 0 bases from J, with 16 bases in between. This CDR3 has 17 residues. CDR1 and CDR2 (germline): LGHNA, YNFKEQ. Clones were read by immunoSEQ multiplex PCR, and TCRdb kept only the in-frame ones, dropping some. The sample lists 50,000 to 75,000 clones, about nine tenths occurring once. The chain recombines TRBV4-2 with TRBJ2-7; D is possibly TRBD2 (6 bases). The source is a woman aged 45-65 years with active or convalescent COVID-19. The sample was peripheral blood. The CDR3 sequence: CASSQGVGGLYSYEQYF. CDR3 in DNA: TGTGCCAGCAGCCAAGGGGTCGGGGGACTTTACTCCTACGAGCAGTACTTC.